Listed here are 20 T cell receptor beta chains from one sample, sequenced in a study of multiple sclerosis patients with progressive multifocal leukoencephalopathy. Clones were sequenced by immunoSEQ multiplex PCR, and TCRdb holds only the in-frame ones, with some missing. This sample carries 25,000 to 35,000 clones, 70% to 90% of them seen once, and the ten largest clones take 0.85% to 1.3%. Time point noted: before natalizumab initiation. Sequencing was done on a sample of PBMCs. Every receptor here comes from a human donor with multiple sclerosis.

V usage is TRBV7-9 and J usage is TRBJ2-5, with TRBD1 matching 8 bases. Per the germline V gene, CDR1 is SEHNR and CDR2 is FQNEAQ (reference sequence). There are 16 residues in the CDR3. V was clipped by 1 base and J by 5 bases; unmatched bases: 9. The CDR3 region is CASSLGPSGGLETQYF. CDR3 nucleotide sequence: TGTGCCAGCAGCTTAGGACCATCAGGGGGCCTGGAGACCCAGTACTTC.

This clone was observed a single time. The rearrangement links TRBV15 to TRBJ2-5; 7 positions match TRBD2. Germline V gene lookup returns CDR1 LNHNV and CDR2 YYDKDF (reference sequence). The CDR3 runs 14 residues. The J segment lost 3 bases and the V segment lost 6 bases, leaving 7 bases of the junction unmatched. The CDR3 is CATRRSGGEETQYF. The CDR3 nucleotides read TGTGCCACCAGGAGGAGTGGGGGGGAAGAGACCCAGTACTTC. The full variable domain, rest sourced from reference TRBV15 and TRBJ2-5, is DAMVIQNPRYQVTQFGKPVTLSCSQTLNHNVMYWYQQKSSQAPKLLFHYYDKDFNNEADTPDNFQSRRPNTSFCFLDIRSPGLGDTAMYLCATRRSGGEETQYFGPGTRLLVL.

In its sample, this clone was seen once. In DNA form, the CDR3 reads TGTGCCAGCAGCCAACGAGGGACGGCATCCTACGAGCAGTACTTC. Protein sequence: CASSQRGTASYEQYF. V gene TRBV14 combines with J gene TRBJ2-7; D may match TRBD1 or TRBD2 (5 bases each). The CDR3 covers 15 residues. Germline V gene data show CDR1 as SGHDN and CDR2 as FVKESK. V lost 2 bases and J 1 base, leaving 12 bases between the germline ends.

The chain is built from TRBV6-1 and TRBJ1-5, with a weak D call TRBD1 (5 bases). The CDR3 is 15 amino acids. V dropped 2 bases and J dropped 0 bases, with 8 bases sitting between them. From germline, CDR1 is MNHNS and CDR2 SASEGT. This CDR3 reads CASSEQGRSNQPQHF. CDR3 coding DNA: TGTGCCAGCAGTGAACAGGGTCGTAGCAATCAGCCCCAGCATTTT.

The CDR3 DNA follows: TGTGCCAGCAGTGAAGCCCCGACCCCAATGGAGCAGTACTTC. This gives the protein CASSEAPTPMEQYF. V gene TRBV2 combines with J gene TRBJ2-7; D is undetermined. The CDR3 spans 14 residues. The V end lost 0 bases, the J end lost 7 bases, and 13 bases lay between the germline ends. Germline CDR1 SNHLY, CDR2 FYNNEI.

The CDR3 sequence is CAISAGGNTEAFF. As DNA, the CDR3 is TGTGCCATCAGTGCAGGGGGGAACACTGAAGCTTTCTTT. The rearrangement uses TRBV10-3 and TRBJ1-1; TRBD1 aligns across 7 bases. The CDR3 runs 13 residues. Germline loops: CDR1 ENHRY, CDR2 SYGVKD. The junction had 0 bases not matched to a gene; V was cut back by 4 bases and J by 1 base.

Note on this clone: This CDR3 is also generated by other DNA sequences in the sample. The genes are TRBV7-9 and TRBJ1-1; TRBD1 is a possible D gene (5 bases). The germline gives CDR1 SEHNR, CDR2 FQNEAQ (reference sequence). V was clipped by 0 bases and J by 3 bases, with 11 bases between them. The CDR3 consists of 15 residues. CDR3 DNA: TGTGCCAGCAGCTTAGCGCAGGGCCGGGACACTGAAGCTTTCTTT. Protein: CASSLAQGRDTEAFF.

The sample holds one count of this clone. The chain combines TRBV5-8 with TRBJ2-1; D remains ambiguous. The V end was cut by 2 bases, the J end by 6 bases, with 15 bases between. This CDR3 is 15 amino acids long. Germline V CDR1 and CDR2: SGHTS, YDEGEE. DNA for the CDR3: TGTGCCAGCAGCTTTCAATATCGCGGATTCAATGAGCAGTTCTTC. Its translation: CASSFQYRGFNEQFF. Filled out from reference TRBV5-8 and TRBJ2-1, the complete variable domain reads EAGVTQSPTHLIKTRGQQATLRCSPISGHTSVYWYQQALGLGLQFLLWYDEGEERNRGNFPPRFSGRQFPNYSSELNVNALELEDSALYLCASSFQYRGFNEQFFGPGTRLTVL.

The V call is TRBV15, the J call TRBJ2-1; 10 bases fit TRBD2. The CDR3 runs 19 residues. Germline V lookup: CDR1 LNHNV, CDR2 YYDKDF (reference sequence). V shed 1 base, J shed 0 bases, and the junction held 9 bases outside the gene matches. The CDR3: CATSRGTSGVLSSYNEQFF. In DNA, the CDR3 is TGTGCCACCAGCAGAGGTACTAGCGGGGTCCTGAGCTCCTACAATGAGCAGTTCTTC.

This clone came up a few times. V usage is TRBV6-5 and J usage is TRBJ1-5; tentative D call: TRBD1 (6 bases). Per germline, CDR1 MNHEY and CDR2 SVGAGI. Trimming shortened V by 5 bases and J by 4 bases, and 9 bases separated the two germline ends. This CDR3 region has 13 residues. The CDR3 DNA sequence: TGTGCCAGCAGTCTACAGGGAAATCAGCCCCAGCATTTT. This codes for CASSLQGNQPQHF.

A single count supports this clone. V and J are TRBV7-9 and TRBJ1-1; D perhaps matches TRBD1 (5 bases). V dropped 1 base and J dropped 0 bases, with 12 bases sitting between them. This CDR3 has 16 residues. In germline, CDR1 is SEHNR, CDR2 FQNEAQ (reference sequence). CDR3 sequence (DNA): TGTGCCAGCAGCTTAGGGGAACAGGCTATGAACACTGAAGCTTTCTTT. Its protein product is CASSLGEQAMNTEAFF.

The chain is built from TRBV5-1 and TRBJ1-1, with 7 bases matching TRBD1. V lost 0 bases to trimming and J lost 4 bases; unmatched junction nucleotides: 6. The CDR3 length is 15 residues. Germline values: CDR1 SGHRS, CDR2 YFSETQ. The CDR3: CASSLGGTGATEAFF. The CDR3 DNA reads TGCGCCAGCAGCTTGGGGGGTACAGGGGCCACTGAAGCTTTCTTT. The whole variable domain, filled in from reference TRBV5-1 and TRBJ1-1, reads KAGVTQTPRYLIKTRGQQVTLSCSPISGHRSVSWYQQTPGQGLQFLFEYFSETQRNKGNFPGRFSGRQFSNSRSEMNVSTLELGDSALYLCASSLGGTGATEAFFGQGTRLTVV.

The V and J genes are TRBV12-5 and TRBJ1-2, with TRBD1 matching over 11 bases. Germline loops: CDR1 LGHNT, CDR2 FRNRAP. V was clipped by 6 bases and J by 6 bases; unmatched bases: 9. The CDR3 length is 15 residues. CDR3 bases: TGTGCTAGTGGCCCGGGACAGGGGGTCGTCGATGGCTACACCTTC. Amino acid sequence: CASGPGQGVVDGYTF.

This sequence joins TRBV5-1 and TRBJ2-3; 10 bases align to TRBD2. From germline, CDR1 is SGHRS and CDR2 YFSETQ. This CDR3 is 16 amino acids long. With 4 bases clipped from V and 0 bases from J, the junction kept 5 bases outside the gene matches. CDR3 amino acids: CASSTGLATSTDTQYF. The CDR3, as DNA: TGCGCCAGCAGCACGGGACTAGCGACTAGCACAGATACGCAGTATTTT.

This clone was counted once. This sequence joins TRBV25-1 and TRBJ1-4; D unclear. The V and J ends lost 4 bases and 8 bases respectively, with 8 bases between them. CDR3 length equals 12 residues. Germline CDR1 and CDR2: MGHDK and SYGVNS. The CDR3 sequence: CASSGSNEKLFF. DNA of the CDR3: TGTGCCAGCAGTGGGTCGAACGAAAAACTGTTTTTT.

The gene calls are TRBV29-1 and TRBJ1-2; D unresolved. V lost 2 bases to trimming and J lost 6 bases, with 4 bases between them. The CDR3 contains 10 residues. Per the germline V gene, CDR1 is SQVTM and CDR2 is ANQGSEA. In DNA form, the CDR3 reads TGCAGCGTTGAAACGGATGGCTACACCTTC. This encodes CSVETDGYTF.

The chain is built from TRBV7-9 and TRBJ2-5; the match to TRBD2 covers 11 bases. With V trimmed by 1 base and J by 3 bases, 4 bases remained unmatched. The CDR3 is 16 residues long. Germline V gene sequence: CDR1 SEHNR, CDR2 FQNEAQ (reference sequence). The DNA of the CDR3 is TGTGCCAGCAGCTTAGGAATGGGACTAGCGGAAGAGACCCAGTACTTC. Translated: CASSLGMGLAEETQYF.

J is TRBJ1-6 and V is TRBV27; TRBD1 might be the D (5 bases). Germline V gene lookup returns CDR1 MNHEY and CDR2 SMNVEV (reference sequence). This CDR3 spans 15 amino acids. V was trimmed by 3 bases and J by 5 bases, leaving 11 bases between them. The CDR3, as DNA: TGTGCCAGCAGTTTCGGGGGGGTTAATAATTCACCCCTCCACTTT. Protein: CASSFGGVNNSPLHF.

The chain carries TRBV11-2 and TRBJ2-7, with D tentatively TRBD1 (5 bases). The CDR3 contains 14 residues. Trimming took off 1 base at V and 4 bases at J, with 11 bases between the two ends. Germline V CDR1 and CDR2: SGHAT, FQNNGV. The CDR3 reads CASSLGAGRYEQYF. The CDR3 nucleotides are TGTGCCAGCAGCTTAGGGGCAGGGCGGTACGAGCAGTACTTC. The whole variable domain, filled in from reference TRBV11-2 and TRBJ2-7, reads EAGVAQSPRYKIIEKRQSVAFWCNPISGHATLYWYQQILGQGPKLLIQFQNNGVVDDSQLPKDRFSAERLKGVDSTLKIQPAKLEDSAVYLCASSLGAGRYEQYFGPGTRLTVT.

The chain recombines TRBV6-5 with TRBJ2-5; TRBD2 aligns across 7 bases. Germline V CDR1 and CDR2: MNHEY, SVGAGI. Trimming took 6 bases from V and 7 from J; bases not matched to a gene: 5. The CDR3 covers 12 residues. CDR3 residues: CASRVGEGTQYF. Here the CDR3 DNA reads TGTGCCAGCAGGGTGGGGGAGGGGACCCAGTACTTC.